This T cell receptor beta chain derives from a study of CD8+ T cells in alopecia areata. Study as a whole: Tofacitinib therapy lasting 6 to 18 months was followed by 6 months off drug.

Specified treatment: oral pan-JAK inhibitor, 5-10 mg twice daily. Study-level results: Tofacitinib significantly lowered scalp clonality and expanded CD8+ clones among the top 100.

Regarding this clone: Antigen: not known.

The ends lost 11 bases at V and 8 bases at J; junction bases unmatched: 6. The CDR3 runs 12 residues. Germline V CDR1 and CDR2: ENHRY, SYGVKD. RNA, once extracted, was reverse transcribed into cDNA for use as the sequencing template. Some clones are missing from TCRdb's copy, which holds only in-frame ones; the method was immunoSEQ multiplex PCR. The table includes 200,000 to 250,000 clones, more than 55% detected once. The chain joins TRBV10-3 to TRBJ2-1; 10 nucleotides match TRBD2. The clonotype was recovered from a human donor with alopecia areata. The input for sequencing was CD4+ T cells sorted from blood, taken around week 42, from a patient treated with tofacitinib. In nucleotides, the CDR3 is TGTGCCGTCTCTAGCGGGGGAGATGAGCAGTTCTTC. Its translation is CAVSSGGDEQFF.